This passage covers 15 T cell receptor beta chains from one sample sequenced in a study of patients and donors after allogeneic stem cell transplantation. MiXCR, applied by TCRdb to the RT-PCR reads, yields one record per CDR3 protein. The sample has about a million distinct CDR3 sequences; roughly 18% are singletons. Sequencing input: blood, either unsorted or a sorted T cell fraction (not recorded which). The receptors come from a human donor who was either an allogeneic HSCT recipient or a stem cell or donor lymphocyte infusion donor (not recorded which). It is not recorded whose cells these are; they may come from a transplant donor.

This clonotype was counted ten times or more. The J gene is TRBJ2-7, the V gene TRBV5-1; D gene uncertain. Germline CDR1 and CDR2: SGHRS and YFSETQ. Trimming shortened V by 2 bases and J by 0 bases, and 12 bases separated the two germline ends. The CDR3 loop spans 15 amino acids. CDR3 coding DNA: TGCGCCAGCAGCTTAGTGGGTGCTAGCTCCTACGAGCAGTACTTC. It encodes CASSLVGASSYEQYF.

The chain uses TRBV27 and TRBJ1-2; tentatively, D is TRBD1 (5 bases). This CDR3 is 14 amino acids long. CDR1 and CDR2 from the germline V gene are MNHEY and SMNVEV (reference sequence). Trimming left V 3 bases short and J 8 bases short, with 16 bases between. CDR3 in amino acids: CASSFGKGKEGYTF. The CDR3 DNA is TGTGCCAGCAGTTTCGGCAAGGGGAAGGAGGGCTACACCTTC.

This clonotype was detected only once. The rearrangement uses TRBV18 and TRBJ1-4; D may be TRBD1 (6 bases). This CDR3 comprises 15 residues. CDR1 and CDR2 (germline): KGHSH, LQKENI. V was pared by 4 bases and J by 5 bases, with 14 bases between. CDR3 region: CASSQTGPPNEKLFF. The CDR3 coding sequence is TGTGCCAGCTCACAAACAGGGCCGCCAAATGAAAAACTGTTTTTT.

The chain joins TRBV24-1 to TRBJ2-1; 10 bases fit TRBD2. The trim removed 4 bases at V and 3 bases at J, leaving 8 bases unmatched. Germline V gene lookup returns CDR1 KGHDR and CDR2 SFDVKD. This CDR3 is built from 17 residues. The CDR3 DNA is TGTGCCACCAGTGACCCCCTAGCGGGAGTTAACTACAATGAGCAGTTCTTC. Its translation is CATSDPLAGVNYNEQFF.

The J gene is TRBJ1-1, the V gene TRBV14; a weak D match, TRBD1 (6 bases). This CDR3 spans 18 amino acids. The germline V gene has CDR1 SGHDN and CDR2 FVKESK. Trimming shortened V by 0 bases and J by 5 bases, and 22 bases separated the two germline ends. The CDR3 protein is CASSQDEGEVGLGTEAFF. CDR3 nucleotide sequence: TGTGCCAGCAGCCAAGATGAGGGGGAAGTAGGGTTGGGTACTGAAGCTTTCTTT.

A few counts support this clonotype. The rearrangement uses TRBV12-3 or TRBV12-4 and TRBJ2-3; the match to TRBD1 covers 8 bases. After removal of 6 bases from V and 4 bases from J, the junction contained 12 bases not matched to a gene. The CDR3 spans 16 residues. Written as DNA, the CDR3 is TGTGCCAGCAGACCAAACAGGGGGAAGAAGGCAGATACGCAGTATTTT. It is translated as CASRPNRGKKADTQYF.

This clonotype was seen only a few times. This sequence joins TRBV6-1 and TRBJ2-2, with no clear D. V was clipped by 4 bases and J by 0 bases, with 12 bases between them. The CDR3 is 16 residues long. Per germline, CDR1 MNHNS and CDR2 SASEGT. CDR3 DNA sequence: TGTGCCAGCAGTGCGAGGCCGGCGGCGAACACCGGGGAGCTGTTTTTT. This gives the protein CASSARPAANTGELFF.

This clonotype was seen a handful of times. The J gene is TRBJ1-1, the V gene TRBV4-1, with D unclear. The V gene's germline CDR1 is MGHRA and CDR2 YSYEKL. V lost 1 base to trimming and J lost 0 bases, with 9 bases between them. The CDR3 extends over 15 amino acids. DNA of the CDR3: TGCGCCAGCAGCCAAGGGGGATCCATGAACACTGAAGCTTTCTTT. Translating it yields CASSQGGSMNTEAFF.

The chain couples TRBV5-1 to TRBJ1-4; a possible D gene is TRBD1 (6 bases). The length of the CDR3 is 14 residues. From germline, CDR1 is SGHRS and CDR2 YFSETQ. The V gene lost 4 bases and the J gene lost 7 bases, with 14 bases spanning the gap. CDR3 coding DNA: TGCGCCAGCAGCCTGGACAGAGAAACTGAAAAACTGTTTTTT. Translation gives CASSLDRETEKLFF.

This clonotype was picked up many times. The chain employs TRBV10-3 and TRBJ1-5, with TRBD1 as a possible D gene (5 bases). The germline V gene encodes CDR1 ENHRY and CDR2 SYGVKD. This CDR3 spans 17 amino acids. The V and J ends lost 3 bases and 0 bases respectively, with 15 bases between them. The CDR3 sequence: CAISEGSRANSNQPQHF. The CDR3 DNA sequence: TGTGCCATCAGTGAAGGTTCCAGGGCAAATAGCAATCAGCCCCAGCATTTT.

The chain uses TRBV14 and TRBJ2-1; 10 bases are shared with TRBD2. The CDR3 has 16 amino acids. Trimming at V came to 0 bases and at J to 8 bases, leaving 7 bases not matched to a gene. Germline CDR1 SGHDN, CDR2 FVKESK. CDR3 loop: CASSQDTAGGPYEQFF. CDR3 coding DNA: TGTGCCAGCAGCCAAGATACAGCGGGAGGGCCATATGAGCAGTTCTTC.

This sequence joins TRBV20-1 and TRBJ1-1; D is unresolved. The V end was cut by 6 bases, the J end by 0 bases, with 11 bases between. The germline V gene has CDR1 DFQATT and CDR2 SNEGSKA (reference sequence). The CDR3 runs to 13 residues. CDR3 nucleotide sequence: TGCAGTGCCGACTCACGCTTGAACACTGAAGCTTTCTTT. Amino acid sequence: CSADSRLNTEAFF.

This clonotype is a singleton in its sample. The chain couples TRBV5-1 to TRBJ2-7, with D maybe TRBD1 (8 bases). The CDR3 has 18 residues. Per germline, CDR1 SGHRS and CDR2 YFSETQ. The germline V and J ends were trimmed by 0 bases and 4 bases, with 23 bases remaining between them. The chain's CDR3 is CASSLGGGRRDRSYEQYF. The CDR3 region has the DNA TGCGCCAGCAGCTTGGGGGGGGGTCGCCGGGACAGGTCATACGAGCAGTACTTC.

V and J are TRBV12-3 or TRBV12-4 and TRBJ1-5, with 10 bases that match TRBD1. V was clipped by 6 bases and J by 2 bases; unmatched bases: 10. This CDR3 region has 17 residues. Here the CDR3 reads CASRQDRGRGGNQPQHF. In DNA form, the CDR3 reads TGTGCCAGCAGACAAGACAGGGGGCGAGGGGGCAATCAGCCCCAGCATTTT.

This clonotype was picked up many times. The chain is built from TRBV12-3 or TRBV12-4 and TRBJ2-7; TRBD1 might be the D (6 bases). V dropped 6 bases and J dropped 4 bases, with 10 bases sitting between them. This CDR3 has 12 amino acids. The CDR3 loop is CASSQQGYEQYF. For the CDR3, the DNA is TGTGCCAGCAGCCAACAGGGATACGAGCAGTACTTC.